This T cell receptor beta chain is from a study of T cell responses to AZD1222 COVID-19 vaccine. Study-wide results and caveats: Only after the peak T cell response were repertoires sampled. Baseline seropositivity occurred in only six AZD1222 recipients. Rises in breadth and depth of Spike-specific TCRs came after two AZD1222 doses. Donors skewed white British and female; clonal diversity was possibly underestimated.

The V gene's germline CDR1 is SGHNT and CDR2 YYREEE (reference sequence). V lost 4 bases and J lost 7; bases outside the gene matches: 5. The CDR3 consists of 15 residues. Of note for this clone: Its antigen is unidentified.

The protocol was immunoSEQ multiplex PCR, while the TCRdb copy is restricted to in-frame clones and leaves out a portion. The top ten hold approximately 10% of the sample, which has 95,000 to 100,000 clones, more than 70% seen once. The chain has TRBV5-4 and TRBJ1-6, with 10 bases lining up with TRBD1. The sequencing here drew on peripheral blood, taken 28 days after the second AZD1222 dose. The sequence was obtained from an adult who received the AZD1222 COVID-19 vaccine. The CDR3, as DNA: TGTGCCAGCAGCGACCGGGACAGGGGCAATTCACCCCTCCACTTT. It specifies CASSDRDRGNSPLHF.